These 16 T cell receptor beta chains were all obtained from the same sample, sequenced in a study of T cells after yellow fever vaccination. TCRdb re-analysed the 5' RACE reads in MiXCR, keeping a single row per CDR3 protein. The sample lists a few hundred thousand distinct CDR3 sequences, 4% to 5.5% occurring once. The sequencing here drew on PBMCs, taken 15 days after the yellow fever booster vaccination. These receptors were obtained from a man aged 18 to 30 who received the YFV17D yellow fever vaccine.

The V and J genes are TRBV12-3 or TRBV12-4 and TRBJ1-2; D possibly corresponds to TRBD1 (5 bases). V shed 7 bases and J shed 7 bases, with 25 bases lying between them. CDR3 length: 16 residues. CDR3 sequence (DNA): TGTGCCAGCATACTAGGAGGGGAAGTATCATTGGGTGGCTACACCTTC. Translating gives CASILGGEVSLGGYTF.

This clonotype was counted at least ten times. This CDR3 reads CASSFGSSTDTQYF. DNA of the CDR3: TGTGCCAGCAGTTTTGGGTCTAGCACAGATACGCAGTATTTT. The gene calls are TRBV12-3 or TRBV12-4 and TRBJ2-3; D remains unclear. The CDR3 is made up of 14 amino acids. V lost 3 bases, J lost 0 bases, and 7 bases lay in between.

This clonotype was observed at least ten times. J is TRBJ2-5 and V is TRBV20-1; unclear D gene. Germline V CDR1 and CDR2: DFQATT, SNEGSKA (reference sequence). The V end lost 3 bases, the J end lost 5 bases, and 10 bases lay between the germline ends. This CDR3 comprises 12 residues. In DNA form, the CDR3 reads TGCAGTGCTAGGCTCGTTGTGGAGACCCAGTACTTC. Translated: CSARLVVETQYF.

In this sample, this clonotype turned up many times. V gene TRBV15 combines with J gene TRBJ1-5; no definite D call. Germline-derived CDR1 and CDR2 are LNHNV and YYDKDF (reference sequence). The CDR3 is 15 amino acids. Trimming removed 4 bases at V and 5 bases at J, with 15 bases between. The CDR3 DNA follows: TGTGCCACCAGCATCCCCACAGCCCCCTATCAGCCCCAGCATTTT. This translates into CATSIPTAPYQPQHF.

This clonotype showed up just a few times. The J gene is TRBJ1-3, the V gene TRBV4-3, with D tentatively TRBD1 (5 bases). Germline V gene lookup returns CDR1 LGHNA and CDR2 YSLEER. The CDR3 covers 18 residues. V lost 0 bases and J 0 bases, leaving 15 bases between the germline ends. CDR3 amino acids: CASSQDDSASYSGNTIYF. CDR3 DNA: TGCGCCAGCAGCCAAGATGACAGCGCGTCTTACTCTGGAAACACCATATATTTT.

This clonotype was detected only a few times. The chain combines TRBV12-3 or TRBV12-4 with TRBJ1-5, with a possible D match to TRBD1 (5 bases). The CDR3 is 15 amino acids. Trimming left V 5 bases short and J 2 bases short, with 13 bases between. CDR3 DNA: TGTGCCAGCAGTACAGGCGGGGGGGGCAATCAGCCCCAGCATTTT. Amino acids: CASSTGGGGNQPQHF.

There are a few counts of this clonotype. The rearrangement uses TRBV7-2 and TRBJ2-7, with 7 bases that match TRBD2. CDR1 and CDR2 (germline): SGHTA, FQGNSA. The J segment lost 13 bases and the V segment lost 5 bases, leaving 17 bases of the junction unmatched. The CDR3 spans 14 residues. Here the CDR3 DNA reads TGTGCCAGCAGCCCCTATATGGAGGCTAGCGGACCTTACTTC. It specifies CASSPYMEASGPYF.

The V gene is TRBV7-2, the J gene TRBJ1-4, with D unclear. V was shortened by 4 bases and J by 10 bases, with 16 bases between the two germline ends. The germline CDR1 and CDR2 sequences are SGHTA and FQGNSA. The CDR3 is 14 amino acids. The CDR3 bases are TGTGCCAGCAGCTCCGCCGTCAGCGGTAGAAAACTGTTTTTT. Amino acid sequence: CASSSAVSGRKLFF. Drawing the rest from reference TRBV7-2 and TRBJ1-4, the complete variable domain is GAGVSQSPSNKVTEKGKDVELRCDPISGHTALYWYRQSLGQGLEFLIYFQGNSAPDKSGLPSDRFSAERTGGSVSTLTIQRTQQEDSAVYLCASSSAVSGRKLFFGSGTQLSVL.

This clonotype showed up just a few times. The chain links TRBV12-3 or TRBV12-4 to TRBJ2-7, with 8 bases fitting TRBD1. The CDR3 is 14 amino acids. J gave up 3 bases and V 4 bases, and 5 bases lay outside the gene matches. DNA for the CDR3: TGTGCCAGCAGTTCAGGACAGGGCCTCTACGAGCAGTACTTC. This encodes CASSSGQGLYEQYF.

J is TRBJ2-2 and V is TRBV7-3, with 10 bases fitting TRBD2. The CDR3 totals 18 residues. Germline CDR1 and CDR2: SGHTA and FQGTGA. J lost 2 bases, V lost 5 bases, and 11 bases had no gene match. The CDR3 bases are TGTGCCAGCAGCGCCACCCTCGGGACTAGCGAAAACACCGGGGAGCTGTTTTTT. This codes for CASSATLGTSENTGELFF.

The rearrangement joins TRBV12-3 or TRBV12-4 to TRBJ1-1; D is possibly TRBD1 (5 bases). Trimming took 8 bases from V and 3 from J, leaving 7 bases between them. This CDR3 has 11 amino acids. In DNA, the CDR3 is TGTGCCAGCCTGGGGGACACTGAAGCTTTCTTT. Its translation: CASLGDTEAFF.

The rearrangement links TRBV7-6 to TRBJ1-2; TRBD1 is a possible D gene (5 bases). The germline V and J ends were trimmed by 1 base and 4 bases, with 13 bases remaining between them. This CDR3 has 15 residues. Germline values: CDR1 SGHVS, CDR2 FNYEAQ. The CDR3 spells CASSLDPGQGYGYTF. The CDR3 DNA reads TGTGCCAGCAGCTTAGACCCGGGGCAGGGCTATGGCTACACCTTC.

CDR3 amino acids: CASSLAPIGGPPSPYEQYV. Written as DNA, the CDR3 is TGCGCCAGCAGCTTGGCACCCATCGGTGGGCCCCCGAGCCCTTACGAGCAGTACGTC. The chain has TRBV5-1 and TRBJ2-7; D call uncertain. The CDR3 is made up of 19 amino acids. Germline V gene sequence: CDR1 SGHRS, CDR2 YFSETQ. Trimming cost V 0 bases and J 4 bases, with 26 bases left between them.

V is TRBV24-1 and J is TRBJ2-2; 8 positions match TRBD1. There are 19 residues in the CDR3. Germline assignment: CDR1 KGHDR and CDR2 SFDVKD. Trimming removed 0 bases from V and 6 bases from J; junction bases left unmatched: 14. CDR3 region: CATSDLHYPTGVTSGELFF. The DNA of the CDR3 is TGTGCCACCAGTGATTTGCATTACCCGACAGGGGTTACCTCCGGGGAGCTGTTTTTT.

This clonotype was counted ten times or more. The V gene is TRBV5-1, the J gene TRBJ2-3; 9 bases line up with TRBD2. Germline V gene sequence: CDR1 SGHRS, CDR2 YFSETQ. The CDR3 has 17 amino acids. The V segment lost 0 bases and the J segment 4 bases; nucleotides outside the gene matches: 9. The CDR3 DNA sequence: TGCGCCAGCAGCTTGGTGGCGGGGGGGCCAATTTCAGATACGCAGTATTTT. This translates into CASSLVAGGPISDTQYF. Using reference TRBV5-1 and TRBJ2-3 for the parts outside the CDR3, the full variable domain is KAGVTQTPRYLIKTRGQQVTLSCSPISGHRSVSWYQQTPGQGLQFLFEYFSETQRNKGNFPGRFSGRQFSNSRSEMNVSTLELGDSALYLCASSLVAGGPISDTQYFGPGTRLTVL.

This clonotype was observed many times. The rearrangement links TRBV6-6 to TRBJ1-6, with a possible D match to TRBD1 (5 bases). Germline V gene sequence: CDR1 MNHNY, CDR2 SVGAGI (reference sequence). This CDR3 contains 12 residues. V gave up 6 bases and J gave up 8 bases, with 8 bases separating them. The DNA for the CDR3 is TGTGCCAGCAGGGGAGGGGATTCACCCCTCCACTTT. This gives the protein CASRGGDSPLHF.